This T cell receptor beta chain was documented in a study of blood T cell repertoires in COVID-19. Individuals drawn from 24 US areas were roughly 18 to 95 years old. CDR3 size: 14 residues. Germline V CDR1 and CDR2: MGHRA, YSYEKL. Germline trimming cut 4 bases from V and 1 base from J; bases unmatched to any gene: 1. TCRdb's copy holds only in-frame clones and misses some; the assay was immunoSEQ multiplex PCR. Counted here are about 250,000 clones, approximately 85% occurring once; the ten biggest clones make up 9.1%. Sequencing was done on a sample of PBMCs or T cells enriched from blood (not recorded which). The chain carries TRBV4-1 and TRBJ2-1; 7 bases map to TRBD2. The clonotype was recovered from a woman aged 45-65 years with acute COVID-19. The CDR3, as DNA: TGCGCCAGCAGCCTAGCGGGTTCCTACAATGAGCAGTTCTTC. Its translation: CASSLAGSYNEQFF.